This TCR beta chain was sequenced during a study of T cell changes during pregnancy in multiple sclerosis. TCRdb's copy holds only in-frame clones and misses some; the assay was immunoSEQ multiplex PCR. Of tens of thousands of clones listed, 92% are singletons. Trimming cost V 6 bases and J 0 bases; bases outside gene matches: 3. This CDR3 comprises 15 residues. Germline CDR1 reads MGHDK; CDR2 reads SYGVNS. The chain uses TRBV25-1 and TRBJ2-7; TRBD2 aligns across 12 bases. Specimen: CD4+ T cells from peripheral blood mononuclear cells, collected in the second trimester of pregnancy. The source of this sequence is a female donor in good health, enrolled as a control in a pregnancy study. The DNA for the CDR3 is TGTGCCAGCAGCGGACTAGCGGGAAACTCCTACGAGCAGTACTTC. Its translation is CASSGLAGNSYEQYF.